These T cell receptor beta chains were read from a single sample in a study of identical twins. TCRdb redid the calling of the 5' RACE reads with MiXCR, one entry per CDR3 protein. Here the sample spans over 250,000 distinct CDR3 sequences, roughly 10% being singletons. Another study also made use of these data, one on yellow fever vaccine responses in identical twins.

Sample: CD8+ T cells sorted from blood. Receptor source: a woman aged 18-35 years in good health. The CDR3 runs from the conserved cysteine through the conserved F or W. The D gene is left open where the match is weak. Only part of the rows carry a size: once, few, many, or a class if the clone is expanded.

len	v_gene	abundance	j_gene	d_gene	CDR3nt	CDR3aa
15	TRBV12-3/TRBV12-4	many	TRBJ1-2	TRBD1	TGTGCCAGCAGTTTGACAGGGGGCGCGAGCCATGGCTACACCTTC	CASSLTGGASHGYTF
16	TRBV7-2	few	TRBJ2-7	TRBD1	TGTGCCAGCAGCTTACCCACAGGGGTAGCCTCCTACGAGCAGTACTTC	CASSLPTGVASYEQYF
15	TRBV20-1	NA	TRBJ1-2	NA	TGCAGTGCTAGAGATGACGGAGAACTTCAGTATGGCTACACCTTC	CSARDDGELQYGYTF
14	TRBV20-1	many	TRBJ2-7	TRBD1	TGCAGTGCTCTACCCAGGGGGAGCTCCTACGAGCAGTACTTC	CSALPRGSSYEQYF
21	TRBV4-2	NA	TRBJ2-2	NA	TGTGCCAGCAGCCAAGTGGTTCGAGGGCGTCCTAGGGCGGCGAACACCGGGGAGCTGTTTTTT	CASSQVVRGRPRAANTGELFF
13	TRBV9	NA	TRBJ2-7	NA	TGTGCCAGCAGCGCAGGGTCCTTCTACGAGCAGTACTTC	CASSAGSFYEQYF
15	TRBV7-9	few	TRBJ1-6	TRBD1	TGTGCCAGCAGCTCGGACAGGGGGCGGGGATCACCCCTCCACTTT	CASSSDRGRGSPLHF
15	TRBV24-1	NA	TRBJ2-7	TRBD1	TGTGCCACCAGTGATCCTGGACAGGGTGGTTACGAGCAGTACTTC	CATSDPGQGGYEQYF
16	TRBV7-9	many	TRBJ2-1	NA	TGTGCCAGCAGCTCCCCCCTGTGGGGGGTCTACAATGAGCAGTTCTTC	CASSSPLWGVYNEQFF
16	TRBV20-1	many	TRBJ2-7	TRBD2	TGCAGTGCCCCCGAGTTGGATAGCGGGGGGAGAATGGAGCAGTACTTC	CSAPELDSGGRMEQYF
13	TRBV7-9	many	TRBJ1-4	NA	TGTGCCAGCAACCGAGCCCGGGATGAAAAACTGTTTTTT	CASNRARDEKLFF
15	TRBV28	few	TRBJ2-1	NA	TGTGCCAGCACTCCTCTCCGGGACACCCACAATGAGCAGTTCTTC	CASTPLRDTHNEQFF
13	TRBV6-2/TRBV6-3	few	TRBJ1-2	NA	TGTGCCAGCTTCGGGCAGGGTGATGTTGGCTACACCTTC	CASFGQGDVGYTF